This T cell receptor beta chain stems from a study of blood T cell repertoires in COVID-19. The CDR3 is made up of 17 amino acids. CDR1 and CDR2 (germline): LGHDT, YNNKEL (reference sequence). V was trimmed by 4 bases and J by 0 bases, leaving 16 bases between them. Only in-frame clones appear in the TCRdb table, and some are missing; sequencing was by immunoSEQ multiplex PCR. The sample has about 100,000 clones, approximately 91% seen once. This chain joins TRBV3-1 (or the pseudogene TRBV3-2) and TRBJ1-3; D perhaps matches TRBD1 (5 bases). Sample: peripheral blood. This receptor was taken from a woman in her sixties or seventies with acute or convalescent COVID-19. The CDR3 sequence is CASSPRATGYSGNTIYF. Here the CDR3 DNA reads TGTGCCAGCAGCCCCAGAGCCACAGGCTACTCTGGAAACACCATATATTTT.